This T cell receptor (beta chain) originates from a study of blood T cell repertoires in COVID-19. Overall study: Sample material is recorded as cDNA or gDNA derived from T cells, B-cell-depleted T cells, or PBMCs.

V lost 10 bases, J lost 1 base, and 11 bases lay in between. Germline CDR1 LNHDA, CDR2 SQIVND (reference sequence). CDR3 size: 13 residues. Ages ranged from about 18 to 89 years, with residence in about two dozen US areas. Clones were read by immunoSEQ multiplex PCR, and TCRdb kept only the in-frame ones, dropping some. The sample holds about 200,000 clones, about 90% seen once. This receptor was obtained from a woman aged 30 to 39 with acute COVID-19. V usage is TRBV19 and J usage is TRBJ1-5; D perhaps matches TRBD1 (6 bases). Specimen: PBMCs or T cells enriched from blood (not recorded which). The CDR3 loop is CATNDRSNQPQHF. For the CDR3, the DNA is TGTGCCACGAATGACAGGAGCAATCAGCCCCAGCATTTT.